This TCR beta chain was documented in a study of blood T cell repertoires in COVID-19. Generated by immunoSEQ multiplex PCR, the TCRdb table keeps only in-frame clones and is missing some. Seen here are 88,000 or so clones, 85% observed once, and the top ten hold 3.8%. The CDR3 length is 15 residues. CDR1 is SGHNT and CDR2 is YENEEA in the germline V gene. Trimming removed 5 bases from V and 2 bases from J; junction bases left unmatched: 5. The source material was peripheral blood. The rearrangement uses TRBV11-3 and TRBJ2-5; 10 bases fit TRBD2. The receptor comes from a man aged 55 to 69 with acute or convalescent COVID-19. The CDR3 sequence: CASSLSGGLQETQYF. The CDR3 nucleotides are TGTGCCAGCAGCCTTAGCGGGGGGCTTCAAGAGACCCAGTACTTC.